This T cell receptor (beta chain) was sequenced in a study of blood T cell repertoires in COVID-19. Authors' analysis steps: Estimation of nucleated cell counts relied on the amplification of reference gene primers. Measured with immunoSEQ multiplex PCR; TCRdb has only the in-frame clones, and not every one. Clonal size and the V and J genes are those of that table, whereas D and trimming came from the DNA. The table lists more than 450,000 clones, 75% to 90% of them singletons. Enrollees, 18 to 89 years old, lived in 25 or so US areas. Participants' reported clinical history set cohort assignment. Each recovered donor of Cohort 3 presented with two negative PCRs, clearance, or symptom resolution. The CDR3 runs to 11 residues. Trimming pared 6 bases from V and 4 bases from J, leaving 7 bases between. Germline loops: CDR1 LGHDT, CDR2 YNNKEL (reference sequence).

The specimen was PBMCs or T cells enriched from blood (not recorded which). The origin of this receptor is a woman aged 18-30 years who had recovered from COVID-19. The chain uses TRBV3-1 (or the pseudogene TRBV3-2) and TRBJ2-7; no definite D call. The CDR3 is CASRVGYEQYF. CDR3 coding DNA: TGTGCCAGCAGGGTCGGGTACGAGCAGTACTTC.